What follows is one T cell receptor (beta chain) and its context. This clonotype was counted ten times or more. Its target antigen remains unknown. No much larger clone is present one base from it, and per-base qualities are unavailable. This sample was taken from a study of CD8 T cells in ankylosing spondylitis (dated by TCRdb to about 2017). For the wider study: T cell receptor beta repertoires were profiled in healthy donors and ankylosing spondylitis patients so that disease-linked TCR variants could be found. Samples of peripheral blood were taken, and for ankylosing spondylitis patients, synovial fluid was collected as well. The whole study cohort included some 100 healthy donors and 25 ankylosing spondylitis patients.

V is cut by 2 bases and J by 0 bases, and the space between the germline ends is 10 bases. Reading the germline V gene gives CDR1 KGHSH and CDR2 LQKENI. From its cysteine to its phenylalanine, the CDR3 spans 15 amino acids. The DNA shown is the 45-base CDR3, in frame from base 1. The reads were generated on an Illumina HiSeq 2500. TCR beta libraries were prepared by quantitative 5'-RACE with molecular barcodes. Per the source publication's procedure: A new computational method, built on a probabilistic model of VDJ rearrangement, was used to identify disease-linked TCR variants. Clones were called with MiXCR by TCRdb after fastp trimmed the public reads at Q25, and only in-frame beta chains were retained. Entries are consolidated by CDR3 protein sequence, retaining the most common genes and DNA. The V and J calls follow TCRdb's processing rather than the paper's. This sample gives about 130,000 distinct CDR3 sequences in total; 9.5% to 12% of them show up just once. The ten largest clonotypes hold around 4.1% of the sample.

Study-wide findings and limitations: A TCR beta motif made up of eight or nine highly homologous amino acid variants appeared to be characteristic of blood from ankylosing spondylitis patients. Some motif variants were previously reported in synovial fluid and blood of reactive arthritis patients, suggesting common disease-initiation mechanisms. Significant enrichment of the disease-linked clones was reported in matched synovial fluid samples from ankylosing spondylitis patients. In peripheral blood, the disease-linked clones were found at relatively low frequencies and had a CD8+ phenotype.

The chain uses TRBV18 and TRBJ1-2, with the D gene not clear enough to name. The receptor's source is a female donor with ankylosing spondylitis or in good health (not recorded which). The sample was blood, either unsorted or a sorted T cell fraction (not recorded which). The CDR3 corresponds to CASSPTDGSNYGYTF. The nucleotides read TGTGCCAGCTCACCAACAGACGGATCTAACTATGGCTACACCTTC. The variable domain in full, with residues beyond the CDR3 obtained from the reference TRBV18 and TRBJ1-2 genes, is NAGVMQNPRHLVRRRGQEARLRCSPMKGHSHVYWYRQLPEEGLKFMVYLQKENIIDESGMPKERFSAEFPKEGPSILRIQQVVRGDSAAYFCASSPTDGSNYGYTFGSGTRLTVV.